The source of this T cell receptor beta chain is a study of blood T cell repertoires in COVID-19. The wider study: In each case, the material was cDNA or gDNA derived from T cells, B-cell-depleted T cells, or PBMCs.

Assay: immunoSEQ multiplex PCR; the TCRdb copy retains only in-frame clones and omits some. Among more than 95,000 clones, more than 85% were seen once, and the ten largest hold around 2%. The CDR3 has 16 amino acids. Trimming removed 1 base from V and 4 bases from J; junction bases left unmatched: 2. Germline lookup yields CDR1 SEHNR and CDR2 FQNEAQ (reference sequence). This TCR derives from a man between 50 and 59 years old with COVID-19, enrolled during active disease. The sequenced sample was peripheral blood. The V call is TRBV7-9, the J call TRBJ2-2; the match to TRBD2 covers 11 bases. The CDR3 coding sequence is TGTGCCAGCAGCTTAGGTCTAGCGGGAGGCACCGGGGAGCTGTTTTTT. It yields the protein CASSLGLAGGTGELFF.